This T cell receptor (beta chain) stems from a study of T-cell memory formation after mild COVID-19. The CDR3 has 13 amino acids. Trimming took off 7 bases at V and 6 bases at J, with 14 bases between the two ends. 5'RACE, which relied on constant-segment primers, yielded TCR alpha and TCR beta cDNA libraries carrying sample barcodes and UMIs. TCRdb analysed the 5' RACE reads with MiXCR anew, one entry per CDR3 protein. Here the sample spans some 450,000 distinct CDR3 sequences, around 17% being singletons. The sequence was collected from a man aged 18 to 30 who had mild COVID-19 (a few samples of this study predate the infection). Cell type and time point are not known. V is TRBV12-3 or TRBV12-4 and J is TRBJ2-3; D could derive from TRBD1 or TRBD2 (5 bases each). Sequencing input: PBMCs or a T cell subset sorted from them (not recorded which). CDR3 in amino acids: CASKGTGRDTQYF. Here the CDR3 DNA reads TGTGCCAGCAAAGGGACGGGGCGGGATACGCAGTATTTT.